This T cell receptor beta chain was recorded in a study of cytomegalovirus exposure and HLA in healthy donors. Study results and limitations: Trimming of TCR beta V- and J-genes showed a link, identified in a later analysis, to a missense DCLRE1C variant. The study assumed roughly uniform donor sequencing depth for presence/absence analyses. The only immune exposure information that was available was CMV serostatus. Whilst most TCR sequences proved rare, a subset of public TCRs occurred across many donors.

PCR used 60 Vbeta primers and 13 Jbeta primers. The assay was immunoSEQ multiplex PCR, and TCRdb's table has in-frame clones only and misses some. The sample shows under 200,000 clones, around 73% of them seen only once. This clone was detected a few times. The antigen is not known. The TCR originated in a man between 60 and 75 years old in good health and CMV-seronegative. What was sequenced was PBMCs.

The CDR3 spells CASSQDQASGDTQYF. The DNA for the CDR3 is TGCGCCAGCAGCCAAGATCAGGCTAGCGGTGATACGCAGTATTTT. The chain couples TRBV4-3 to TRBJ2-3, with 7 bases aligning to TRBD2. The germline V gene encodes CDR1 LGHNA and CDR2 YSLEER. Germline trimming cut 0 bases from V and 6 bases from J; bases unmatched to any gene: 6. The CDR3 is made up of 15 amino acids.